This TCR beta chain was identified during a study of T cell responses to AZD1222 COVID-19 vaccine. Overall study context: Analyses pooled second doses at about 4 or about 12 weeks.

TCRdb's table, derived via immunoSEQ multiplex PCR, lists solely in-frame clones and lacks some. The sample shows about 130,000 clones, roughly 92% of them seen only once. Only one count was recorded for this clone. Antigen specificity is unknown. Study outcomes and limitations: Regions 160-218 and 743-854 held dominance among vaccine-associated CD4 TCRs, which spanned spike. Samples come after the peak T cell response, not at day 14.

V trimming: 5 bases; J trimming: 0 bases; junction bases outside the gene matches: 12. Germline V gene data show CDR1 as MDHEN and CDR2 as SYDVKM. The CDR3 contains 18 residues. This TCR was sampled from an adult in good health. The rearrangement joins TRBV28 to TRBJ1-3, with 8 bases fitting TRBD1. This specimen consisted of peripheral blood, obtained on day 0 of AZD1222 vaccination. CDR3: CASSVGWDRRLSGNTIYF. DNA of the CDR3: TGTGCCAGCAGTGTTGGGTGGGACAGGCGCCTCTCTGGAAACACCATATATTTT. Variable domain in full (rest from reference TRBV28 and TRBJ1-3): DVKVTQSSRYLVKRTGEKVFLECVQDMDHENMFWYRQDPGLGLRLIYFSYDVKMKEKGDIPEGYSVSREKKERFSLILESASTNQTSMYLCASSVGWDRRLSGNTIYFGEGSWLTVV.